These 21 T cell receptor beta chains were all obtained from the same sample, sequenced in a study of blood T cell repertoires in COVID-19. The table came from immunoSEQ multiplex PCR; TCRdb's copy has only in-frame clones and leaves some out. This repertoire shows about 250,000 clones, approximately 90% found once; its top ten account for 2.5% to 3.5%. Specimen: PBMCs or T cells enriched from blood (not recorded which). The receptors originated from a woman between 50 and 59 years old who had recovered from COVID-19.

The gene calls are TRBV3-1 (or the pseudogene TRBV3-2) and TRBJ2-1, with 9 bases that match TRBD1. Germline loops: CDR1 LGHDT, CDR2 YNNKEL (reference sequence). The CDR3 spans 19 residues. Unmatched junction bases numbered 19, after V lost 4 bases and J lost 6 bases. CDR3 in DNA: TGTGCCAGCAGCCCGAAAGCCAGCGGACAGGGGTTCTCTTCCAATGAGCAGTTCTTC. Protein sequence: CASSPKASGQGFSSNEQFF.

The chain couples TRBV10-1 to TRBJ2-1; TRBD2 aligns across 11 bases. The CDR3 extends over 14 amino acids. Germline V gene sequence: CDR1 WNHNN, CDR2 SYGVQD (reference sequence). V lost 3 bases to trimming and J lost 15 bases; unmatched junction nucleotides: 10. CDR3 amino acids: CASSDGSGRAARFF. In DNA, the CDR3 is TGCGCCAGCAGTGATGGTAGCGGGAGGGCCGCCAGGTTCTTC.

The chain has TRBV28 and TRBJ1-5, with D unclear. The germline V and J ends were trimmed by 5 bases and 5 bases, with 16 bases remaining between them. Per germline, CDR1 MDHEN and CDR2 SYDVKM. CDR3 length: 15 residues. Written as DNA, the CDR3 is TGTGCCAGCAGTAAGATTCGGGGTCCCTATCAGCCCCAGCATTTT. Residues: CASSKIRGPYQPQHF.

The chain couples TRBV28 to TRBJ1-2; 9 bases are a match to TRBD1. The germline CDR1 and CDR2 sequences are MDHEN and SYDVKM. The CDR3 runs 15 residues. After removal of 5 bases from V and 4 bases from J, the junction contained 8 bases not matched to a gene. This chain's CDR3 is CASSEQGARSYGYTF. The CDR3 DNA sequence: TGTGCCAGCAGTGAACAGGGGGCGAGGAGCTATGGCTACACCTTC.

The chain carries TRBV5-1 and TRBJ2-3, with 14 bases identical to TRBD2. Germline V gene sequence: CDR1 SGHRS, CDR2 YFSETQ. V lost 7 bases to trimming and J lost 8 bases; unmatched junction nucleotides: 9. This CDR3 has 15 residues. CDR3 bases: TGCGCCAGCTCGGGGACTAGCGGGAGTGGGGGTACGCAGTATTTT. Its protein product is CASSGTSGSGGTQYF. The variable domain in full, completed from reference TRBV5-1 and TRBJ2-3, reads KAGVTQTPRYLIKTRGQQVTLSCSPISGHRSVSWYQQTPGQGLQFLFEYFSETQRNKGNFPGRFSGRQFSNSRSEMNVSTLELGDSALYLCASSGTSGSGGTQYFGPGTRLTVL.

The chain combines TRBV7-3 with TRBJ2-7, with D unresolved. The CDR3 is made up of 13 amino acids. Germline V lookup: CDR1 SGHTA, CDR2 FQGTGA. Trimming left V 0 bases short and J 3 bases short, with 6 bases between. DNA for the CDR3: TGTGCCAGCAGCTTAACGTCGGGCTACGAGCAGTACTTC. Protein product: CASSLTSGYEQYF.

V gene TRBV7-3 combines with J gene TRBJ2-3; maybe TRBD1 (5 bases). Germline CDR1 reads SGHTA; CDR2 reads FQGTGA. This CDR3 contains 14 residues. V was clipped by 2 bases and J by 6 bases, with 12 bases between them. This CDR3 is CASSLWQGSDTQYF. The CDR3 DNA sequence: TGTGCCAGCAGCTTATGGCAGGGTTCGGATACGCAGTATTTT.

The genes are TRBV15 and TRBJ1-1; unclear D gene. V shed 0 bases and J shed 3 bases, with 20 bases lying between them. The CDR3 is made up of 18 amino acids. Per the germline V gene, CDR1 is LNHNV and CDR2 is YYDKDF (reference sequence). The chain's CDR3 is CATSRDGRDTVRDTEAFF. The CDR3 coding sequence is TGTGCCACCAGCAGAGATGGGCGGGATACTGTGAGGGACACTGAAGCTTTCTTT.

DNA for the CDR3: TGTGCCAGCTCGCCCACAGGGCCTGGAACTAATGAAAAACTGTTTTTT. This gives the protein CASSPTGPGTNEKLFF. The chain couples TRBV18 to TRBJ1-4, with D possibly matching TRBD1 (6 bases). The CDR3 consists of 16 residues. Per germline, CDR1 KGHSH and CDR2 LQKENI. The V end was cut by 6 bases, the J end by 1 base, with 15 bases between.

In this sample, this clone turned up a few times. The chain couples TRBV28 to TRBJ2-7; 8 nucleotides agree with TRBD2. CDR1 and CDR2 (germline): MDHEN, SYDVKM. The CDR3 loop spans 14 amino acids. V was clipped by 7 bases and J by 6 bases; unmatched bases: 11. CDR3 sequence (DNA): TGTGCCAGCATACGAAGCGGGAGTTTAACCGAGCAGTACTTC. Its protein is CASIRSGSLTEQYF.

This clone was picked up one time. V and J are TRBV11-2 and TRBJ2-3; unclear D gene. Germline CDR1 is SGHAT and CDR2 is FQNNGV. Trimming cost V 2 bases and J 6 bases, with 3 bases left between them. CDR3 length: 11 residues. DNA for the CDR3: TGTGCCAGCAGCTTATCTGATACGCAGTATTTT. It is translated as CASSLSDTQYF.

This chain connects TRBV27 to TRBJ2-7; 13 positions match TRBD2. V shed 5 bases and J 0 bases; nucleotides not matched to a gene: 7. Germline V gene lookup returns CDR1 MNHEY and CDR2 SMNVEV (reference sequence). The CDR3 loop spans 17 amino acids. CDR3 nucleotides: TGTGCCAGCAGTACCCGGACTAGCGGGAGTTACTCCTACGAGCAGTACTTC. Amino acids: CASSTRTSGSYSYEQYF.

J is TRBJ1-6 and V is TRBV28; D gene uncertain. V was clipped by 4 bases and J by 10 bases, with 8 bases between them. CDR3 size: 12 residues. Per germline, CDR1 MDHEN and CDR2 SYDVKM. The CDR3 loop reads CASSSSNSPLHF. As DNA, the CDR3 is TGTGCCAGCAGTTCCAGTAACTCACCCCTCCACTTT.

The V and J genes are TRBV10-3 and TRBJ2-7; weak D call: TRBD2 (5 bases). CDR3 size: 13 residues. Germline values: CDR1 ENHRY, CDR2 SYGVKD. Trimming pared 2 bases from V and 2 bases from J, leaving 7 bases between. The CDR3 sequence is CAISEPGTYEQYF. The CDR3, as DNA: TGTGCCATCAGTGAGCCCGGGACCTACGAGCAGTACTTC.

This chain links TRBV14 with TRBJ2-3, with 11 bases lining up with TRBD2. V lost 4 bases and J lost 6; bases outside the gene matches: 9. Germline loops: CDR1 SGHDN, CDR2 FVKESK. The CDR3 has 16 residues. The CDR3 nucleotides are TGTGCCAGCAGCCTAACTAGCGGGAGACCCAGGGATACGCAGTATTTT. Its translation is CASSLTSGRPRDTQYF.

The chain uses TRBV7-8 and TRBJ1-1; TRBD1 aligns across 8 bases. Trimming removed 5 bases from V and 10 bases from J; junction bases left unmatched: 6. CDR1 and CDR2 from the germline V gene are SGHVS and FQNEAQ. The CDR3 runs to 12 residues. DNA of the CDR3: TGTGCCAGCAGCCCATCAGACAGGGGAGCTTTCTTT. Protein product: CASSPSDRGAFF.

The chain carries TRBV19 and TRBJ2-2; the match to TRBD1 covers 9 bases. Germline V gene lookup returns CDR1 LNHDA and CDR2 SQIVND (reference sequence). V was pared by 6 bases and J by 7 bases, with 12 bases of the junction left unmatched. This CDR3 is 16 amino acids long. CDR3 loop: CASSSRDRVDGGELFF. The CDR3 nucleotides read TGTGCCAGTAGCAGCCGGGACAGGGTCGATGGCGGGGAGCTGTTTTTT.

In this sample, this clone turned up a few times. The chain has TRBV25-1 and TRBJ1-2; D uncertain. The germline V gene encodes CDR1 MGHDK and CDR2 SYGVNS. The V gene lost 4 bases and the J gene lost 8 bases, with 20 bases spanning the gap. The CDR3 extends over 15 amino acids. The CDR3 sequence: CASSAPFRGQDGYTF. The CDR3 coding sequence is TGTGCCAGCAGTGCCCCGTTTCGAGGGCAGGACGGCTACACCTTC.

The CDR3 DNA follows: TGTGCCAGCAGCTTAGCGTTCACAGATACGCAGTATTTT. This translates into CASSLAFTDTQYF. V usage is TRBV11-2 and J usage is TRBJ2-3; D call uncertain. The V gene lost 1 base and the J gene lost 2 bases, with 4 bases spanning the gap. The germline CDR1 and CDR2 sequences are SGHAT and FQNNGV. The CDR3 contains 13 residues. Supplemented by reference TRBV11-2 and TRBJ2-3, the full variable domain reads EAGVAQSPRYKIIEKRQSVAFWCNPISGHATLYWYQQILGQGPKLLIQFQNNGVVDDSQLPKDRFSAERLKGVDSTLKIQPAKLEDSAVYLCASSLAFTDTQYFGPGTRLTVL.

This chain links TRBV19 with TRBJ2-7, with a weak D call TRBD1 (5 bases). Trimming pared 6 bases from V and 6 bases from J, leaving 15 bases between. CDR1 is LNHDA and CDR2 is SQIVND in the germline V gene (reference sequence). This CDR3 comprises 13 residues. DNA of the CDR3: TGTGCCAGTAGAGAGACAGTGAAGGGCGAGCAGTACTTC. It translates to CASRETVKGEQYF.

V gene TRBV5-1 combines with J gene TRBJ2-5, with 8 bases matching TRBD1. CDR1 and CDR2 from the germline V gene are SGHRS and YFSETQ. J lost 5 bases, V lost 3 bases, and 9 bases had no gene match. The CDR3 contains 15 residues. This CDR3 is CASSSQRTGKETQYF. The CDR3, as DNA: TGCGCCAGCAGCTCCCAGAGGACAGGGAAGGAGACCCAGTACTTC.